Below are 10 T cell receptor beta chains sequenced from a single sample in a study of T cell changes during pregnancy in multiple sclerosis. The protocol was immunoSEQ multiplex PCR, while the TCRdb copy is restricted to in-frame clones and leaves out a portion. In the table there are under 65,000 clones, approximately 93% of which are singletons. The sample in question was CD8+ T cells from peripheral blood mononuclear cells, obtained in the second trimester of pregnancy. Receptor source: a female donor with multiple sclerosis, enrolled in a pregnancy study.

This clone was found once. CDR3 coding DNA: TGTGCCAGCAGTTTGGGGGGGCCGAGCACTGAAGCTTTCTTT. Encoded protein: CASSLGGPSTEAFF. The rearrangement links TRBV27 to TRBJ1-1; the D gene is possibly TRBD1 (6 bases). Germline V gives CDR1 MNHEY, CDR2 SMNVEV (reference sequence). V lost 3 bases and J 4 bases, leaving 12 bases between the germline ends. The CDR3 sequence is 14 residues long.

The rearrangement links TRBV27 to TRBJ2-7; the D gene is possibly TRBD1 (6 bases). This CDR3 spans 16 amino acids. With 5 bases removed from V and 3 bases from J, the gap between germline ends came to 20 bases. Germline-derived CDR1 and CDR2 are MNHEY and SMNVEV (reference sequence). The CDR3, as DNA: TGTGCCAGCAGTGTTCACCGATCAACAGGGTACTACGAGCAGTACTTC. Its protein is CASSVHRSTGYYEQYF.

This chain connects TRBV5-1 to TRBJ2-7; D gene unclear. This CDR3 contains 13 residues. Germline loops: CDR1 SGHRS, CDR2 YFSETQ. The V end was cut by 4 bases, the J end by 2 bases, with 10 bases between. In nucleotides, the CDR3 is TGCGCCAGCAGCGAAGGCGGCACCTACGAGCAGTACTTC. Translation: CASSEGGTYEQYF.

This clone was seen a single time. This chain connects TRBV7-2 to TRBJ2-7, with TRBD2 identical over 8 bases. Germline lookup yields CDR1 SGHTA and CDR2 FQGNSA. The CDR3 spans 12 residues. V dropped 5 bases and J dropped 5; count of bases not matched to a gene: 2. The CDR3 here is CASSARGDEQYF. In nucleotides, the CDR3 is TGTGCCAGCAGCGCGCGGGGGGACGAGCAGTACTTC.

In its sample, this clone was seen once. This chain links TRBV7-8 with TRBJ2-1, with a tentative D call TRBD2 (5 bases). From germline, CDR1 is SGHVS and CDR2 FQNEAQ. V lost 1 base and J lost 1, with 14 bases in between. The CDR3 is made up of 17 amino acids. The CDR3 region is CASSLVPSSPSYNEQFF. The CDR3 bases are TGTGCCAGCAGCTTAGTTCCTAGCTCACCTTCCTACAATGAGCAGTTCTTC. Supplemented by reference TRBV7-8 and TRBJ2-1, the full variable domain reads GAGVSQSPRYKVAKRGQDVALRCDPISGHVSLFWYQQALGQGPEFLTYFQNEAQLDKSGLPSDRFFAERPEGSVSTLKIQRTQQEDSAVYLCASSLVPSSPSYNEQFFGPGTRLTVL.

The J gene is TRBJ2-7, the V gene TRBV28, with 9 nucleotides matching TRBD2. Germline values: CDR1 MDHEN, CDR2 SYDVKM. This CDR3 has 14 residues. The V and J ends lost 4 bases and 7 bases, in that order; junction bases with no gene match: 8. CDR3 DNA: TGTGCCAGCAGTTATAGTAGCGGGAGTTGGGAGCAGTACTTC. It encodes CASSYSSGSWEQYF.

The chain combines TRBV11-2 with TRBJ2-1; 7 bases agree with TRBD2. There are 20 residues in the CDR3. Germline lookup yields CDR1 SGHAT and CDR2 FQNNGV. V lost 0 bases and J lost 3; bases outside the gene matches: 17. The CDR3 DNA reads as TGTGCCAGCAGCTTAGATCGGATTATGGGGACTACCCGTCTCTACAATGAGCAGTTCTTC. Translated, it gives CASSLDRIMGTTRLYNEQFF.

This clone was picked up one time. The V call is TRBV19, the J call TRBJ2-1, with TRBD2 matching over 10 bases. Germline V gives CDR1 LNHDA, CDR2 SQIVND (reference sequence). Trimming took 1 base from V and 9 from J; bases not matched to a gene: 0. The length of the CDR3 is 13 residues. For the CDR3, the DNA is TGTGCCAGTAGTATAGCTAGCGGGAGTGAGCAGTTCTTC. Encoded protein: CASSIASGSEQFF.

This clone was found once. The CDR3 sequence: CASSVGEGAYEQYF. CDR3 nucleotide sequence: TGTGCCAGCAGTGTAGGGGAAGGAGCCTACGAGCAGTACTTC. V and J are TRBV25-1 and TRBJ2-7, with D perhaps TRBD1 (5 bases). Germline V gene sequence: CDR1 MGHDK, CDR2 SYGVNS. V lost 4 bases to trimming and J lost 2 bases, with 12 bases between them. This CDR3 is 14 amino acids long.

This clone was seen more than once but under ten times. The V call is TRBV9, the J call TRBJ1-5, with a tentative D call TRBD1 (6 bases). Trimming stripped 4 bases from V and 2 bases from J, with 13 bases between. The germline CDR1 and CDR2 sequences are SGDLS and YYNGEE. The CDR3 covers 15 residues. This chain's CDR3 is CASSPTGGRNQPQHF. As DNA, the CDR3 is TGTGCCAGCAGCCCAACGGGGGGGCGCAATCAGCCCCAGCATTTT.